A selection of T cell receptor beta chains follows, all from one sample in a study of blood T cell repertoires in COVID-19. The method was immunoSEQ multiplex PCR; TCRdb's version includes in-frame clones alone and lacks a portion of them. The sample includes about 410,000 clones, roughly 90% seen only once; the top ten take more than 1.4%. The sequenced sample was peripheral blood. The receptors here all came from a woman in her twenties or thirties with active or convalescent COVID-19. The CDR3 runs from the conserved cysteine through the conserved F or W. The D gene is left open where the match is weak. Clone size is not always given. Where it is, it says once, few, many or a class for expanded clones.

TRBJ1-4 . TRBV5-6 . TGTGCCAGCAGCTTGGTCGGAACTAATGAAAAACTGTTTTTT CASSLVGTNEKLFF
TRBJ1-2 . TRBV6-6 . TGTGCCAGCACCCCCAGGGGCCCTATCAGGGACTATGGCTACACCTTC CASTPRGPIRDYGYTF
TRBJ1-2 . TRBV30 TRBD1 TGTGCCTGGAGGGGGACGGGCGGACAGGGTCAAGTCTATGGCTACACCTTC CAWRGTGGQGQVYGYTF
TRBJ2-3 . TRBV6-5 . TGTGCCAGCGGAGAGGGTTCGGGCACAGATACGCAGTATTTT CASGEGSGTDTQYF
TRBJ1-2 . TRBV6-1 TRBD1 TGTGCCAGCAGTGACAGACAGGGTATCCTCTATGGCTACACCTTC CASSDRQGILYGYTF
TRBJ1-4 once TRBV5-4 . TGTGCCAGCAGCTTGGGCAGTTCAACTAATGAAAAACTGTTTTTT CASSLGSSTNEKLFF
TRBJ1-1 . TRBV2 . TGTGCCAGCAGTGGCTCTTTAGAGATATCAAGTGAAGCTTTCTTT CASSGSLEISSEAFF
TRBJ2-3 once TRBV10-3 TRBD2 TGTGCCATCAGTGGAAGCGGGGGGCGGGAGGCCAGGGATACGCAGTATTTT CAISGSGGREARDTQYF
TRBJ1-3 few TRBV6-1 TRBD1 TGTGCCAGCAGTGAGCAGCAGGGGGCCGCTGGAAACACCATATATTTT CASSEQQGAAGNTIYF
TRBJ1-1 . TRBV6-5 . TGTGCCAGCAGTTACTTCGGGGGCACTGAAGCTTTCTTT CASSYFGGTEAFF
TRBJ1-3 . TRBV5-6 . TGTGCCAGCAGCTTGGTAACAGGGTATGGAAACACCATATATTTT CASSLVTGYGNTIYF
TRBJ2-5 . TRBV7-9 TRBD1 TGTGCCAGCAGCTCCAAAGGGACAGAAGAGACCCAGTACTTC CASSSKGTEETQYF
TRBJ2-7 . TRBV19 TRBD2 TGTGCCAGTAGTCCGACTAGCATCTACGAGCAGTACTTC CASSPTSIYEQYF
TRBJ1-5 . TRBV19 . TGTGCCAGTAGTGGACAAAGGGGCAATCAGCCCCAGCATTTT CASSGQRGNQPQHF
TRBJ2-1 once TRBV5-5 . TGTGCCAGCAGCTTGCTCAGGGAATACAATGAGCAGTTCTTC CASSLLREYNEQFF
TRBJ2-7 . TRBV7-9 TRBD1 TGTGCCAGCAACTCCCCGGGACAGGGATTCCCCCCCTACGAGCAGTACTTC CASNSPGQGFPPYEQYF
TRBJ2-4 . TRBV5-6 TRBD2 TGTGCCAGCAGCTTAGGTGCGGGGGAGTCCAAAAACATTCAGTACTTC CASSLGAGESKNIQYF
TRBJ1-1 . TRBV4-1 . TGCGCCAGCAGCCCCAGCTCCGTCGGAGAGGCTTGGTACACTGAAGCTTTCTTT CASSPSSVGEAWYTEAFF
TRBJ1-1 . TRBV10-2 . TGCGCCAGCAGCGGGTGGTCCGGGAACACTGAAGCTTTCTTT CASSGWSGNTEAFF
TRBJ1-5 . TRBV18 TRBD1 TGTGCCAGCTCACCATCGACTATAGGACAGGGTTTTGGTGCCAATCAGCCCCAGCATTTT CASSPSTIGQGFGANQPQHF
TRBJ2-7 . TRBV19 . TGTGCCAGTAGTACCGGGGGAGGCAACGAGCAGTACTTC CASSTGGGNEQYF
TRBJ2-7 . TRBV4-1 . TGCGCCAGCAGCCAGAACCTTGACAGTTACTACGAGCAGTACTTC CASSQNLDSYYEQYF
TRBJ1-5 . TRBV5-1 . TGCGCCAGCAGCTTGGAGGCAGGGACTGGCCAGCCCCAGCATTTT CASSLEAGTGQPQHF